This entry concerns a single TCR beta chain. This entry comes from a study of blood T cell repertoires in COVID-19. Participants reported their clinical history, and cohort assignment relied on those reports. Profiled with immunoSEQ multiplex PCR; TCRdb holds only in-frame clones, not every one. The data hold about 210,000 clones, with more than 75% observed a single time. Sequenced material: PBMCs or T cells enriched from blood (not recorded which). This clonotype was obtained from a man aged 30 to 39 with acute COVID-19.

The CDR3 DNA reads TGCGCCAGCAGTGAGGTGGGGACTAGCGGGGGGCCGAACACCGGGGAGCTGTTTTTT. The encoded protein is CASSEVGTSGGPNTGELFF. The chain uses TRBV10-1 and TRBJ2-2, with 15 positions matching TRBD2. Trimming removed 2 bases from V and 0 bases from J; junction bases left unmatched: 4. Germline-derived CDR1 and CDR2 are WNHNN and SYGVQD (reference sequence). The CDR3 is 19 amino acids.